Below are 13 T cell receptor beta chains sequenced from a single sample in a study of cytomegalovirus exposure and HLA in healthy donors. 13 Jbeta primers and 60 Vbeta primers were used for the PCR. Using immunoSEQ multiplex PCR, the repertoire was profiled, and TCRdb retains in-frame clones only, with some absent. This sample has fewer than 200,000 clones, with approximately 71% found just once. Source material: PBMCs. Source of these receptors: a girl aged 5-17 years in good health and CMV-seronegative.

This sequence joins TRBV2 and TRBJ1-2; tentatively, D is TRBD1 (6 bases). V lost 5 bases, J lost 7 bases, and 11 bases lay in between. Germline V CDR1 and CDR2: SNHLY, FYNNEI. This CDR3 has 12 amino acids. The CDR3 sequence: CASSYREGGYTF. CDR3 in DNA: TGTGCCAGCAGTTACAGGGAGGGTGGCTACACCTTC.

V gene TRBV11-2 combines with J gene TRBJ1-1, with unresolved D. Trimming took off 4 bases at V and 2 bases at J, with 8 bases between the two ends. This CDR3 has 13 amino acids. CDR1 is SGHAT, CDR2 FQNNGV, per germline. CDR3 sequence: CASSSQRNTEAFF. DNA of the CDR3: TGTGCCAGCAGCTCACAGAGAAACACTGAAGCTTTCTTT.

The chain combines TRBV25-1 with TRBJ2-4; 7 nucleotides align to TRBD1. J lost 6 bases, V lost 6 bases, and 5 bases had no gene match. Per germline, CDR1 MGHDK and CDR2 SYGVNS. CDR3 length equals 13 residues. CDR3 nucleotide sequence: TGTGCCAGCAGCAGGACAGGCGGAAACATTCAGTACTTC. It codes for CASSRTGGNIQYF.

The CDR3 nucleotides are TGTGCCAGCAGCCAACAGGGGAACTATGGCTACACCTTC. This gives the protein CASSQQGNYGYTF. V and J are TRBV14 and TRBJ1-2, with D tentatively TRBD1 (6 bases). The germline V gene encodes CDR1 SGHDN and CDR2 FVKESK. The V and J ends lost 2 bases and 2 bases respectively, with 6 bases between them. CDR3 length equals 13 residues. Variable domain in full (rest from reference TRBV14 and TRBJ1-2): EAGVTQFPSHSVIEKGQTVTLRCDPISGHDNLYWYRRVMGKEIKFLLHFVKESKQDESGMPNNRFLAERTGGTYSTLKVQPAELEDSGVYFCASSQQGNYGYTFGSGTRLTVV.

The CDR3 sequence is CASSLAGEMYEQYF. In DNA, the CDR3 is TGCGCCAGCAGCTTGGCTGGGGAGATGTACGAGCAGTACTTC. J is TRBJ2-7 and V is TRBV5-1, with D perhaps matching TRBD2 (5 bases). Trimming shortened V by 0 bases and J by 4 bases, and 11 bases separated the two germline ends. Germline-derived CDR1 and CDR2 are SGHRS and YFSETQ. The CDR3 loop spans 14 amino acids.

This chain links TRBV29-1 with TRBJ2-7; D not certain. The V and J ends lost 6 bases and 3 bases respectively, with 15 bases between them. This CDR3 is 13 amino acids long. Germline CDR1 SQVTM, CDR2 ANQGSEA. DNA for the CDR3: TGCAGCGTGGTTTACCCAAGTAGCTACGAGCAGTACTTC. Translated: CSVVYPSSYEQYF.

The rearrangement uses TRBV19 and TRBJ1-2; D call uncertain. Between the trimmed V and J ends, which lost 7 bases and 4 bases, there was a span of 19 bases. The CDR3 has 15 amino acids. Germline CDR1 LNHDA, CDR2 SQIVND (reference sequence). The CDR3 bases are TGTGCCAGTACCTCCACAGCGGCACTGGGCTATGGCTACACCTTC. Its translation: CASTSTAALGYGYTF. Full variable domain (remainder filled in from reference TRBV19 and TRBJ1-2): DGGITQSPKYLFRKEGQNVTLSCEQNLNHDAMYWYRQDPGQGLRLIYYSQIVNDFQKGDIAEGYSVSREKKESFPLTVTSAQKNPTAFYLCASTSTAALGYGYTFGSGTRLTVV.

This clone was counted a few times. The chain recombines TRBV30 with TRBJ2-7, with 7 bases identical to TRBD2. The germline gives CDR1 GTSNPN, CDR2 SVGIG (reference sequence). The V and J ends lost 2 bases and 0 bases, in that order; junction bases with no gene match: 4. The CDR3 is 14 residues long. CDR3 DNA: TGTGCCTGGAGTCGCCCGGGGGGCTCCTACGAGCAGTACTTC. This translates into CAWSRPGGSYEQYF.

In this sample, this clone turned up a few times. V is TRBV19 and J is TRBJ1-1; a possible D gene is TRBD1 (6 bases). This CDR3 is 13 amino acids long. With 4 bases removed from V and 7 bases from J, the gap between germline ends came to 13 bases. Per germline, CDR1 LNHDA and CDR2 SQIVND (reference sequence). The CDR3 is CASSTWTVYEAFF. The CDR3, as DNA: TGTGCCAGTAGTACCTGGACAGTGTATGAAGCTTTCTTT.

The V and J genes are TRBV11-2 and TRBJ2-5; TRBD2 agrees at 15 bases. There are 16 residues in the CDR3. CDR1 SGHAT and CDR2 FQNNGV come from the germline V gene. V lost 5 bases to trimming and J lost 5 bases; unmatched junction nucleotides: 6. The CDR3 sequence: CASSPGLAGGGETQYF. In DNA, the CDR3 is TGTGCCAGCAGCCCGGGACTAGCGGGGGGAGGGGAGACCCAGTACTTC.

This clone came up once. The chain combines TRBV11-2 with TRBJ1-4; D gene ambiguous. CDR1 is SGHAT, CDR2 FQNNGV, per germline. The length of the CDR3 is 14 residues. Trimming took off 5 bases at V and 5 bases at J, with 12 bases between the two ends. CDR3 nucleotides: TGTGCCAGCAGCCGACCAGAGGGAAATGAAAAACTGTTTTTT. Translated: CASSRPEGNEKLFF.

This clone was picked up a small number of times. The chain combines TRBV5-1 with TRBJ2-5; TRBD2 matches 9 bases. The CDR3 sequence is 15 residues long. V dropped 3 bases and J dropped 2; count of bases not matched to a gene: 5. The germline V gene encodes CDR1 SGHRS and CDR2 YFSETQ. The CDR3: CASSSQAGGQETQYF. In nucleotides, the CDR3 is TGCGCCAGCAGCTCACAAGCGGGGGGACAAGAGACCCAGTACTTC.

This clone has a handful of counts. The chain couples TRBV7-8 to TRBJ2-1; 8 bases fit TRBD1. The CDR3 covers 17 residues. Trimming removed 2 bases from V and 3 bases from J; junction bases left unmatched: 9. Looked up from germline, CDR1 is SGHVS and CDR2 is FQNEAQ. The chain's CDR3 is CASSLKPQGANYNEQFF. The CDR3 bases are TGTGCCAGCAGCTTAAAACCTCAGGGGGCCAACTACAATGAGCAGTTCTTC.